Described below is a single T cell receptor beta chain sequence and its context. This sample was included in a study of glioma-infiltrating T cells after dendritic cell vaccination. About the research overall: Samples are from glioblastoma patients in Phase I and II dendritic cell vaccine trials.

TCRdb keeps only in-frame clones here, not all; method: immunoSEQ multiplex PCR. The data contain approximately 85,000 clones, about 85% of them seen just once; the ten biggest clones take up around 8.5%. The V end lost 1 base, the J end lost 3 bases, and 13 bases lay between the germline ends. Germline CDR1 is LNHNV and CDR2 is YYDKDF (reference sequence). The CDR3 consists of 16 residues. Sample time point: after dendritic cell vaccination, including at tumor progression/relapse. The chain couples TRBV15 to TRBJ1-3, with D tentatively TRBD1 (6 bases). This sequence originates from a human donor with glioblastoma. The sequenced sample was blood, obtained after dendritic cell vaccination. Written as DNA, the CDR3 is TGTGCCACCAGCAGAGGGGTGGGGGCCGATGGAAACACCATATATTTT. Its protein product is CATSRGVGADGNTIYF.